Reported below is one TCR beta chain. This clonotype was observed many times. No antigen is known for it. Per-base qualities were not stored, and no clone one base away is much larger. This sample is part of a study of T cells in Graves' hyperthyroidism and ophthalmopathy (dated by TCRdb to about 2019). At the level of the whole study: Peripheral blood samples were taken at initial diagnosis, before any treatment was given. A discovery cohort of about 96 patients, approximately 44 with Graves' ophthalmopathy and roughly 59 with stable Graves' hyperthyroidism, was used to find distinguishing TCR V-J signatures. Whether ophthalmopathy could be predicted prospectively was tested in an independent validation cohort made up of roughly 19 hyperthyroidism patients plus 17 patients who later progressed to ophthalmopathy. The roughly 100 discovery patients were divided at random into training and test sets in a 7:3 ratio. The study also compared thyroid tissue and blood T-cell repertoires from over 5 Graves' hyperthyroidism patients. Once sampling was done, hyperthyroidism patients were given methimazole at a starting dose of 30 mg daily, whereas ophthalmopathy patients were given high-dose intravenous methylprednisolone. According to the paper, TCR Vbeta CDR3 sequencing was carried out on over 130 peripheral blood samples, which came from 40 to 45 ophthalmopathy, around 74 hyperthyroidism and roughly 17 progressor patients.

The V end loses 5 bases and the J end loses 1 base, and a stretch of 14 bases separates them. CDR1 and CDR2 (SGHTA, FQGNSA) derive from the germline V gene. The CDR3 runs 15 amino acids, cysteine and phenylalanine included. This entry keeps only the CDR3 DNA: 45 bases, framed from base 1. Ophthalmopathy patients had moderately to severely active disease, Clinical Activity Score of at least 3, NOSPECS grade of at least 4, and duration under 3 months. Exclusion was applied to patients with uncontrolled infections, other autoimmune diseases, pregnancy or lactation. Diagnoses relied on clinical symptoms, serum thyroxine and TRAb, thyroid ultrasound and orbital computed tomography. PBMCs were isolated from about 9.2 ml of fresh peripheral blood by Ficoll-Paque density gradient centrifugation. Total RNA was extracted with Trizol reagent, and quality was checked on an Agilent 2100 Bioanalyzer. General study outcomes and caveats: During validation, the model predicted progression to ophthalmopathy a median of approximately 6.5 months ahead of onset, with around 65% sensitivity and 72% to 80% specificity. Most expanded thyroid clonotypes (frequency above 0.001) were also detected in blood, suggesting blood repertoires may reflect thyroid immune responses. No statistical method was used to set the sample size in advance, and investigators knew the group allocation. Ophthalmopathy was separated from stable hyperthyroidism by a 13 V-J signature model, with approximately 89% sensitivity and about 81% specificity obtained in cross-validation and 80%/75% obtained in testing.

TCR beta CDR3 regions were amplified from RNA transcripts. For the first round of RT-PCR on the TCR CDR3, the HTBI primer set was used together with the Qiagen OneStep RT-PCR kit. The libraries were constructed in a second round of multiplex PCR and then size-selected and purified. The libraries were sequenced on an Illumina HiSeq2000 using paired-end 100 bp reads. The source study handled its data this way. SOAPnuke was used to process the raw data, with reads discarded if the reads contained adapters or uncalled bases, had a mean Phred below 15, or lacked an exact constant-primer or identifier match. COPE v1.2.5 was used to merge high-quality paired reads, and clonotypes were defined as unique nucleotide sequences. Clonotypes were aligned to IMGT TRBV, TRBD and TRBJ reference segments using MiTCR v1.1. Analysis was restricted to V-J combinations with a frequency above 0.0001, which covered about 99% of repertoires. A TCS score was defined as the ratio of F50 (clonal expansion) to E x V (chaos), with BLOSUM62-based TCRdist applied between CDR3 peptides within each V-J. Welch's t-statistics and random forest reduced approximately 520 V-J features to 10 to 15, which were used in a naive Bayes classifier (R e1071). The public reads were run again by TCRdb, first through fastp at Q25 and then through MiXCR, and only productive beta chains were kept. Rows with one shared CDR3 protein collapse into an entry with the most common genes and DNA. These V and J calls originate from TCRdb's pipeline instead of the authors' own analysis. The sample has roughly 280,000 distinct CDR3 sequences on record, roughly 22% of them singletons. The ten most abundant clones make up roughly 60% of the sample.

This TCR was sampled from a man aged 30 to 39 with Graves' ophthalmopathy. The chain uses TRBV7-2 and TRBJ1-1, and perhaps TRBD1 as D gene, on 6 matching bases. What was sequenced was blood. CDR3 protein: CASSPTGQWNTEAFF. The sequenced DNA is TGTGCCAGCAGCCCTACCGGACAGTGGAACACTGAAGCTTTCTTT.